The clone carrying this TCR beta chain is a singleton in its sample. This entry belongs to a study of blood T cell repertoires in COVID-19. The junction had 8 bases not matched to a gene; V was cut back by 5 bases and J by 14 bases. The CDR3 totals 13 residues. CDR1 and CDR2 from the germline V gene are SNHLY and FYNNEI. Method: immunoSEQ multiplex PCR; TCRdb's copy keeps in-frame clones and lacks some. The sample records 250,000 to 400,000 clones, about 92% being singletons. The material sequenced was PBMCs or T cells enriched from blood (not recorded which). This TCR derives from a man aged 60 to 69 who had recovered from COVID-19. The rearrangement joins TRBV2 to TRBJ1-6; 8 bases map to TRBD1. The CDR3 here is CASSSDRGRTLHF. CDR3 in DNA: TGTGCCAGCAGTTCCGACAGGGGCAGGACCCTCCACTTT.